A single count supports the clone carrying this T cell receptor beta chain. The data were obtained in a study of blood T cell repertoires in COVID-19. The CDR3 runs 14 residues. Between the trimmed V and J ends, which lost 0 bases and 2 bases, there was a span of 7 bases. Per germline, CDR1 LGHDT and CDR2 YNNKEL (reference sequence). In the original processing: The assay estimated nucleated cells by amplifying reference gene primers. Libraries were prepared by immunoSEQ multiplex PCR; TCRdb keeps only in-frame clonotypes and omits some of them. The V and J calls and the clone size are those of that table, but D and trimming were determined from the DNA. This sample yields around 40,000 clones, of which 75% to 85% are seen a single time; roughly 9.7% belongs to the top ten.

Sequencing input: peripheral blood. This sequence originates from a human donor in a cohort sampled during active COVID-19. The J gene is TRBJ2-5, the V gene TRBV3-1 (or the pseudogene TRBV3-2), with D hard to call. CDR3 in amino acids: CASSQDNLQETQYF. CDR3 DNA: TGTGCCAGCAGCCAAGATAACTTACAAGAGACCCAGTACTTC.